This T cell receptor beta chain was identified in a study of T cell responses to AZD1222 COVID-19 vaccine. Data came from immunoSEQ multiplex PCR; TCRdb stores just in-frame clones and leaves some out. The profile shows about 85,000 clones, 88% of them singletons. Trimming left V 6 bases short and J 4 bases short, with 14 bases between. This CDR3 is built from 14 residues. Germline lookup yields CDR1 MDHEN and CDR2 SYDVKM. A word on this clone: The antigen is not known.

Notes on the study in general: Of spike-specific TCRs, nearly half reportedly target regions left unmutated in variants. Repertoires were collected only later (after the peak T cell response had occurred). Donors were largely white British and mainly female; clonal diversity was possibly underestimated. Baseline serology detected seropositivity in only a handful of AZD1222 recipients.

The receptor was isolated from an adult in good health. The sequencing here drew on peripheral blood, taken on day 0 of MenACWY control vaccination. This rearrangement joins TRBV28 to TRBJ2-3; weak D call: TRBD1 (6 bases). The CDR3 sequence is CASSLETGSDTQYF. CDR3 DNA: TGTGCCAGCAGCCTTGAAACAGGGTCAGATACGCAGTATTTT.